This passage covers 7 T cell receptor beta chains from one sample sequenced in a study of OX40 agonist ivuxolimab in advanced cancers. The receptor library was made with the immunoSEQ multiplex PCR assay. TCRdb took this table from immuneACCESS and kept in-frame rearrangements with V and J called. Such tables lack part of the clones; where checked against another copy, unresolved V genes explain under half of the gap, and the rest is unexplained. The sample table records about 53,000 clones; roughly nine tenths of these occur just once. The ten largest clones capture 11% of the sample. The sequencing used CD4+ or CD8+ T cells sorted from blood, collected in a trial of the OX40 agonist ivuxolimab. The receptors stem from an adult with an advanced solid tumor such as melanoma, head and neck, liver or kidney cancer.

The DNA for the CDR3 is TGTGCCAGCAGCCCCGGGGGGCAGGGAGCGAGTCAGCCCCAGCATTTT. It codes for CASSPGGQGASQPQHF. V usage is TRBV5-5 and J usage is TRBJ1-5; tentatively, D is TRBD1 (6 bases). Trimming took 4 bases from V and 6 from J, leaving 20 bases between them. This CDR3 comprises 16 residues. CDR1 and CDR2 (germline): SGHKS, YYEKEE (reference sequence).

The table lists this clone with a count of one. J is TRBJ1-1 and V is TRBV6-4; D is unclear. Trimming removed 7 bases from V and 6 bases from J, with 18 bases in between. The CDR3 runs 14 residues. CDR1 and CDR2 from the germline V gene are MRHNA and SNTAGT. CDR3 amino acids: CASTEGRVWSEAFF. As DNA, the CDR3 is TGTGCCAGCACCGAGGGCCGGGTTTGGTCTGAAGCTTTCTTT.

The chain uses TRBV6-1 and TRBJ1-2; D ambiguous. Germline CDR1 MNHNS, CDR2 SASEGT. V lost 9 bases to trimming and J lost 4 bases, with 18 bases between them. The CDR3 extends over 14 amino acids. This CDR3 is CASESGSLPYGYTF. CDR3 nucleotides: TGTGCCAGTGAAAGTGGCAGCCTACCCTATGGCTACACCTTC.

CDR3 nucleotides: TGTGCCAGCTCACCGAGCCAGACTAACAATGAGCAGTTCTTC. This encodes CASSPSQTNNEQFF. V and J are TRBV18 and TRBJ2-1, with D possibly being TRBD2 (5 bases). The CDR3 spans 14 residues. The V end was cut by 3 bases, the J end by 5 bases, with 11 bases between. Germline CDR1 is KGHSH and CDR2 is LQKENI.

The chain is built from TRBV30 and TRBJ1-2; weak D call: TRBD1 (5 bases). V gave up 0 bases and J gave up 8 bases, with 13 bases separating them. The V gene's germline CDR1 is GTSNPN and CDR2 SVGIG (reference sequence). This CDR3 comprises 13 residues. Here the CDR3 reads CAWSVLRGGGYTF. CDR3 in DNA: TGTGCCTGGAGTGTACTAAGGGGCGGAGGCTACACCTTC.

This chain uses TRBV28 with TRBJ2-5, with D perhaps TRBD2 (7 bases). In germline, CDR1 is MDHEN, CDR2 SYDVKM. This CDR3 comprises 13 residues. Deletions cut 4 bases from V and 5 bases from J, with 11 bases between. CDR3 nucleotide sequence: TGTGCCAGCAGTTCGGGGGGCTCGGAGACCCAGTACTTC. It yields the protein CASSSGGSETQYF.

This chain links TRBV6-6 with TRBJ1-1; a possible D gene is TRBD1 (6 bases). Trimming pared 6 bases from V and 2 bases from J, leaving 13 bases between. In germline, CDR1 is MNHNY, CDR2 SVGAGI (reference sequence). The CDR3 is 14 amino acids. CDR3 sequence reads: CASSSGQLNTEAFF. DNA of the CDR3: TGTGCCAGCAGCAGTGGACAGTTAAACACTGAAGCTTTCTTT.